This TCR beta chain was found in a study of control samples from healthy donors and cancer patients. Only in-frame clones appear in the TCRdb table, and some are missing; sequencing was by immunoSEQ multiplex PCR. In the table there are 90,000 or so clones, around 85% of which are singletons. Germline lookup yields CDR1 SEHNR and CDR2 FQNEAQ (reference sequence). This CDR3 region has 16 residues. Trimming removed 5 bases from V and 4 bases from J; junction bases left unmatched: 14. The chain has TRBV7-9 and TRBJ2-7; 7 bases are shared with TRBD1. The sequencing sample was made of PBMCs. The TCR was taken from a man between 65 and 85 years old with lung cancer. CDR3 in amino acids: CASSPGLAQGVYEQYF. The CDR3 bases are TGTGCCAGCAGCCCCGGCCTGGCGCAGGGGGTGTACGAGCAGTACTTC.